A selection of T cell receptor beta chains follows, all from one sample in a study of post-analysis software for immune sequencing data. Each CDR3 protein gets one entry after TCRdb re-called the PCR reads with MiXCR. Here the sample spans 820,000 or so distinct CDR3 sequences, approximately 53% being singletons. Sequencing was done on a sample of blood. The origin of the receptors is a girl aged 5 to 17 with multiple sclerosis. The CDR3 runs from the conserved cysteine through the conserved F or W. D genes are given only for firm matches. Expanded clones are given a class, and other clones once, few, many or no size at all.

j_call,clone_size,d_call,v_call,cdr3_aa
TRBJ1-1,-,-,TRBV12-5,CASGPRTHTEAFF
TRBJ1-1,-,-,TRBV5-5,CASSHQGLVWNTEAFF
TRBJ2-7,-,TRBD1,TRBV7-2,CASRPRQGGRTYEQYF
TRBJ2-1,-,TRBD1,TRBV7-8,CASSWTGVWDEQFF
-,-,-,TRBV20-1,CSARGGQHYEQYF
TRBJ1-2,-,TRBD1,TRBV5-1,CASSLEETGRYGYTF
-,once,-,TRBV29-1,CSVGVEGYEQYF
TRBJ2-1,-,TRBD2,TRBV10-3,CAITSGTNDEQFF
TRBJ2-3,-,-,TRBV6-5,CASSPHLAEPTDTQYF
TRBJ1-3,-,-,TRBV7-2,CASSLFSGNTIYF
TRBJ2-7,many,TRBD1,TRBV5-1,CASSLGQGDEQYF
TRBJ2-3,-,TRBD2,TRBV6-5,CASSYSRTSGSTDTQYF
TRBJ1-2,-,TRBD1,TRBV5-1,CASSLRGRLDGYTF
TRBJ2-1,-,TRBD2,TRBV29-1,CSVLPFGGTYNEQFF
TRBJ1-5,few,TRBD1,TRBV18,CASSPRGPNQPQHF
TRBJ2-1,-,-,TRBV15,CATSTLTRNEQFF
TRBJ2-1,-,TRBD2,TRBV20-1,CSAATSGKTNEQFF
TRBJ1-1,-,-,TRBV12-3/TRBV12-4,CASRWGSSGWWAFF
TRBJ2-1,-,TRBD2,TRBV20-1,CSAIFKTSVEWGKQFF
-,-,-,TRBV7-7,CASSLSVRQETQYF
TRBJ2-7,-,TRBD2,TRBV7-9,CASSLASWEGAEQYF
TRBJ1-5,-,-,TRBV3-1,CASSQDPTGINQPQHF
TRBJ1-1,few,-,TRBV3-1,CASSRGTENTEAFF
TRBJ2-3,few,TRBD2,TRBV29-1,CSVDRLAGDTQYF
TRBJ2-4,-,-,TRBV10-3,CAISESVSAIQYF